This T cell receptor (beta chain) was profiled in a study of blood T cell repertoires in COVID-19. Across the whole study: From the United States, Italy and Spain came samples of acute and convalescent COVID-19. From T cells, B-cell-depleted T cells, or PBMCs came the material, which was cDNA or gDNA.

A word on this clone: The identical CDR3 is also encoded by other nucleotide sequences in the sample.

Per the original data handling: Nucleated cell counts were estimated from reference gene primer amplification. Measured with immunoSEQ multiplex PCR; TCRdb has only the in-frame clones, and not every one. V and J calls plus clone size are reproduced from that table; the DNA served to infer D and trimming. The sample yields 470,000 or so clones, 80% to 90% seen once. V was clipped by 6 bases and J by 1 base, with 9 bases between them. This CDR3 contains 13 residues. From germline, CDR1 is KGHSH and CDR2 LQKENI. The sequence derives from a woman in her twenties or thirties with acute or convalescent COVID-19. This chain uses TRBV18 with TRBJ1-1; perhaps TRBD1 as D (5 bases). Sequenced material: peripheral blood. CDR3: CASSSDRNTEAFF. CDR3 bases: TGTGCCAGCTCGTCTGACAGGAACACTGAAGCTTTCTTT.